Listed below are T cell receptor beta chains from one sample, sequenced in a study of CD8+ T cells in alopecia areata. Data came from immunoSEQ multiplex PCR; TCRdb stores just in-frame clones and leaves some out. The repertoire has approximately 300,000 clones, 58% of them found once; the top ten carry approximately 1.8%. The sample in question was CD4+ T cells sorted from blood, obtained at week 24, from a patient treated with tofacitinib. These receptors all stem from a human donor with alopecia areata. Both conserved end residues are part of each CDR3. A D gene is named only where the DNA matches it firmly. Clone size is shown for a subset of rows, as once, few, many or a class of expanded clone.

v_call	d_call	clone_size	j_call	cdr3_aa	cdr3_nt
TRBV6-1	NA	few	TRBJ2-2	CASRGLWGAGELFF	TGTGCCAGCAGGGGACTTTGGGGAGCCGGGGAGCTGTTTTTT
TRBV2	NA	NA	TRBJ1-2	CASSENRGYTF	TGTGCCAGCAGTGAGAACAGGGGCTACACCTTC
TRBV2	NA	NA	TRBJ1-3	CASSQYSGNTIYF	TGTGCCAGCAGTCAGTACTCTGGAAACACCATATATTTT
TRBV29-1	TRBD1	few	TRBJ1-1	CSVVGAQRTGEAFF	TGCAGCGTTGTGGGGGCGCAGAGGACAGGTGAAGCTTTCTTT
TRBV7-8	TRBD2	few	TRBJ2-3	CASSLLAGGRDTQYF	TGTGCCAGCAGCTTACTAGCGGGGGGGAGGGATACGCAGTATTTT
TRBV30	TRBD1	NA	TRBJ1-2	CAWRGRGHYGYTF	TGTGCCTGGAGGGGCAGGGGGCACTATGGCTACACCTTC
TRBV10-3	NA	NA	TRBJ1-3	CAISPMVSGNTIYF	TGTGCCATCAGTCCGATGGTCTCTGGAAACACCATATATTTT
TRBV15	NA	NA	TRBJ2-3	CATSREENSDTDTQYF	TGTGCCACCAGCAGAGAAGAGAATAGCGATACAGATACGCAGTATTTT
TRBV29-1	NA	NA	TRBJ1-1	CSSGTPGGTEAFF	TGCAGCTCAGGGACCCCCGGCGGCACTGAAGCTTTCTTT
TRBV5-1	NA	few	TRBJ1-4	CASSSTAPNEKLFF	TGCGCCAGCAGCTCGACAGCTCCTAATGAAAAACTGTTTTTT
TRBV30	NA	NA	TRBJ2-7	CAWSETELTYEQYF	TGTGCCTGGAGTGAGACAGAGTTGACCTACGAGCAGTACTTC
TRBV7-9	NA	NA	TRBJ2-1	CASSLDTEQFF	TGTGCCAGCAGCTTAGATACTGAGCAGTTCTTC
TRBV4-2	NA	NA	TRBJ2-4	CASSQDPGTLGNIQYF	TGTGCCAGCAGCCAAGATCCCGGTACACTCGGGAACATTCAGTACTTC
TRBV7-9	NA	NA	TRBJ2-3	CASSLGVQARGDTQYF	TGTGCCAGCAGCTTAGGTGTACAGGCCCGGGGAGATACGCAGTATTTT
TRBV28	NA	NA	TRBJ1-5	CASSLGGFQPQHF	TGTGCCAGCAGCTTGGGGGGGTTTCAGCCCCAGCATTTT
TRBV4-2	TRBD2	NA	TRBJ2-3	CASSQASGGEKADTQYF	TGTGCCAGCAGCCAAGCCAGCGGGGGGGAAAAAGCCGATACGCAGTATTTT
TRBV7-9	NA	NA	TRBJ2-5	CASIPRVEETQYF	TGTGCCAGCATCCCTAGGGTCGAAGAGACCCAGTACTTC
TRBV15	NA	NA	TRBJ2-2	CATSRDLDSTTGELFF	TGTGCCACCAGCAGAGATTTGGACAGCACCACCGGGGAGCTGTTTTTT
TRBV29-1	NA	many	TRBJ2-5	CSVVSGSGKETQYF	TGCAGCGTTGTTTCGGGGTCAGGTAAAGAGACCCAGTACTTC
TRBV29-1	NA	once	TRBJ2-3	CSVAGRVTDTQYF	TGCAGCGTTGCGGGCAGGGTAACAGATACGCAGTATTTT
TRBV6-5	TRBD1	NA	TRBJ1-4	CASSPKGQNEKLFF	TGTGCCAGCAGTCCAAAGGGACAGAATGAAAAACTGTTTTTT
TRBV30	NA	NA	TRBJ2-1	CACFSYNEQFF	TGTGCCTGCTTTTCCTACAATGAGCAGTTCTTC
TRBV19	NA	few	TRBJ2-1	CASSNLEGVYEQFF	TGTGCCAGTAGTAATTTGGAGGGGGTCTATGAGCAGTTCTTC
TRBV29-1	TRBD1	NA	TRBJ1-2	CSVGTGPSDGYTF	TGCAGCGTTGGGACAGGGCCCTCGGATGGCTACACCTTC
TRBV30	TRBD1	NA	TRBJ2-1	CAWSVRGQLNNEQFF	TGTGCCTGGAGTGTACGGGGACAGCTTAACAATGAGCAGTTCTTC
TRBV7-2	TRBD1	NA	TRBJ1-5	CASSFGTGNNQPQHF	TGTGCCAGCAGCTTCGGGACAGGGAACAATCAGCCCCAGCATTTT
TRBV18	NA	NA	TRBJ2-1	CASSPGPLEGNEQFF	TGTGCCAGCTCACCCGGGCCCCTGGAGGGCAATGAGCAGTTCTTC
TRBV2	NA	many	TRBJ2-5	CASSAHPGGTQYF	TGTGCCAGCAGTGCCCACCCCGGTGGGACCCAGTACTTC
TRBV2	NA	NA	TRBJ2-7	CASSEVYEQYF	TGTGCCAGCAGTGAAGTTTACGAGCAGTACTTC
TRBV7-9	NA	NA	TRBJ1-2	CASSLDYGYTF	TGTGCCAGCAGCTTAGATTATGGCTACACCTTC
TRBV29-1	NA	NA	TRBJ2-3	CSVEGSPSSTDTQYF	TGCAGCGTTGAAGGGAGTCCGTCGTCCACAGATACGCAGTATTTT
TRBV5-1	NA	NA	TRBJ2-7	CASSLANEQYF	TGCGCCAGCAGCTTGGCCAACGAGCAGTACTTC
TRBV6-5	NA	NA	TRBJ2-1	CASSRDTNEQFF	TGTGCCAGCAGCCGAGATACCAATGAGCAGTTCTTC
TRBV30	TRBD1	NA	TRBJ1-1	CACLQGGGTEAFF	TGTGCCTGCTTACAGGGGGGGGGCACTGAAGCTTTCTTT
TRBV19	NA	few	TRBJ1-2	CASSPQGSGFYGYTF	TGTGCCAGTAGTCCTCAAGGCTCGGGATTTTATGGCTACACCTTC
TRBV5-4	TRBD2	NA	TRBJ2-1	CASSLVAGGYSVQFF	TGTGCCAGCAGCTTGGTGGCGGGGGGCTATAGTGTGCAGTTCTTC
TRBV20-1	NA	NA	TRBJ2-1	CSARGRGPQFF	TGCAGTGCTAGGGGAAGAGGACCCCAGTTCTTC